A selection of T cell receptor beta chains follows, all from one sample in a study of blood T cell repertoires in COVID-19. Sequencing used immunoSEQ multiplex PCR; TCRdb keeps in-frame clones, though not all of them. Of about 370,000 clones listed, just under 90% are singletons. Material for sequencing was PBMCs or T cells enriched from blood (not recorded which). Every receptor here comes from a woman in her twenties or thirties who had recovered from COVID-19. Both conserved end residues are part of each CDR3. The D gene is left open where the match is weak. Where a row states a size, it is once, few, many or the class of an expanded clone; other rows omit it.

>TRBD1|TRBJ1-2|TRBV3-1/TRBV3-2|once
CASSLRQGAYGYTF
TGTGCCAGCAGCCTCCGGCAGGGGGCCTATGGCTACACCTTC
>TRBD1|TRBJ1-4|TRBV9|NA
CASSLGGQGRGNEKLFF
TGTGCCAGCAGCCTAGGGGGACAGGGCCGTGGTAATGAAAAACTGTTTTTT
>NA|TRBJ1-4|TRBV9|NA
CASSLRAGVDNEKLFF
TGTGCCAGCAGCCTCCGAGCGGGGGTGGATAATGAAAAACTGTTTTTT
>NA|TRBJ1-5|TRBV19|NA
CASRDWEDLIGNQPQHF
TGTGCCAGTAGGGACTGGGAAGACTTAATAGGGAATCAGCCCCAGCATTTT
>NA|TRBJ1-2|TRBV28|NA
CASSLLIGNGGYTF
TGTGCCAGCAGTTTACTCATCGGGAACGGTGGCTACACCTTC
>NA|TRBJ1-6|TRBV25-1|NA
CASSESDTKTDSPLHF
TGTGCCAGCAGTGAATCTGACACAAAAACGGATTCACCCCTCCACTTT
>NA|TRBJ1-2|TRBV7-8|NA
CASSLGWRSNGYTF
TGTGCCAGCAGCTTAGGTTGGAGGAGTAATGGCTACACCTTC
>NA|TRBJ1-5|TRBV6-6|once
CASSSTTGTSGQPQHF
TGTGCCAGCAGTTCTACTACCGGGACTTCAGGTCAGCCCCAGCATTTT
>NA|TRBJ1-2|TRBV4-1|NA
CASSTTTGSNYGYTF
TGCGCCAGCAGCACAACCACAGGTTCTAACTATGGCTACACCTTC
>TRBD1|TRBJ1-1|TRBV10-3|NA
CAISVQGAGNTEAFF
TGTGCCATCAGTGTCCAGGGGGCCGGAAACACTGAAGCTTTCTTT
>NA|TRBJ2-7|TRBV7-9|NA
CASSSPVEGATYEQYF
TGTGCCAGCAGCTCCCCCGTGGAGGGGGCCACATACGAGCAGTACTTC
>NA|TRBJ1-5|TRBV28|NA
CASRGRAYQPQHF
TGTGCCAGCAGAGGGAGGGCTTATCAGCCCCAGCATTTT
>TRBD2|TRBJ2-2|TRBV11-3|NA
CASSHGLAGTGELFF
TGTGCCAGCAGCCACGGGCTAGCGGGCACCGGGGAGCTGTTTTTT
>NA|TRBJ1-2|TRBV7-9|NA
CASSLSTATPYGYTF
TGTGCCAGCAGCTTAAGCACCGCCACCCCCTATGGCTACACCTTC
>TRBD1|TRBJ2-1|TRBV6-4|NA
CASSGNRGSDNEQFF
TGTGCCAGCAGTGGAAACAGGGGGTCTGACAATGAGCAGTTCTTC
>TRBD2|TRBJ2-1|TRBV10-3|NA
CAISDTSGRPNEQFF
TGTGCCATCAGTGACACTAGCGGGAGACCGAATGAGCAGTTCTTC
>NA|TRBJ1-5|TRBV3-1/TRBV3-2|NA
CASSQAEGAQHF
TGTGCCAGCAGCCAAGCCGAGGGAGCCCAGCATTTT
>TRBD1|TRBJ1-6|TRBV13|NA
CASSFRRFRDRTSPLHF
TGTGCCAGCAGCTTTCGCCGCTTTAGGGACAGAACGTCACCCCTCCACTTT
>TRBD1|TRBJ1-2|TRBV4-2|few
CASSLRTGGSYGYTF
TGTGCCAGCAGCCTACGGACAGGGGGCTCCTATGGCTACACCTTC
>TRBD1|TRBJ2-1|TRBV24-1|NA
CATSDTDRGPYNEQFF
TGTGCCACCAGTGATACGGACAGGGGTCCCTACAATGAGCAGTTCTTC
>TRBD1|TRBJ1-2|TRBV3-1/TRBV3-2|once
CASSQGTGGGYTF
TGTGCCAGCAGCCAAGGGACAGGAGGAGGCTACACCTTC
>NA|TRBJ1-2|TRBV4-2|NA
CASSQREEEGYTF
TGTGCCAGCAGCCAACGGGAAGAGGAAGGCTACACCTTC
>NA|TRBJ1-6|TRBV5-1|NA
CASSLGQGNSPLHF
TGCGCCAGCAGCTTGGGGCAGGGAAATTCACCCCTCCACTTT
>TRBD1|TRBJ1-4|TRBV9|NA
CASSVAAGTGGLEKLFF
TGTGCCAGCAGCGTAGCCGCTGGGACAGGGGGCCTGGAAAAACTGTTTTTT
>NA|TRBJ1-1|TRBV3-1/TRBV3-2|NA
CASRNQYTEAFF
TGTGCCAGCAGAAACCAGTACACTGAAGCTTTCTTT
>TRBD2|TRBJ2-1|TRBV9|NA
CASSVGPSGGGNEQFF
TGTGCCAGCAGCGTAGGCCCTAGCGGGGGAGGCAATGAGCAGTTCTTC
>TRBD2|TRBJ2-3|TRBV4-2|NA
CASSQDSGGGPDTQYF
TGTGCCAGCAGCCAAGATAGCGGGGGGGGTCCAGATACGCAGTATTTT
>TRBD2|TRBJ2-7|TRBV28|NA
CASSLDVAGRYEQYF
TGTGCCAGCAGCCTCGATGTAGCGGGGCGATACGAGCAGTACTTC
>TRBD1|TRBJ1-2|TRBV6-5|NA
CASSYGQGGSYGYTF
TGTGCCAGCAGTTACGGACAGGGAGGTTCCTATGGCTACACCTTC
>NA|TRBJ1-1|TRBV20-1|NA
CSASGRRGTTEAFF
TGCAGTGCTAGTGGACGTCGGGGGACCACTGAAGCTTTCTTT
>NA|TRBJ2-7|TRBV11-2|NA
CASSFRQAGSYYEQYF
TGTGCCAGCAGCTTCCGACAGGCAGGCTCCTACTACGAGCAGTACTTC
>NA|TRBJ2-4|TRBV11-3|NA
CASSASQGTIQYF
TGTGCCAGCAGCGCCTCACAGGGCACCATTCAGTACTTC
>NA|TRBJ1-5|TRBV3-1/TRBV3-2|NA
CASSQGGRYQPQHF
TGTGCCAGCAGCCAAGGTGGCCGATATCAGCCCCAGCATTTT
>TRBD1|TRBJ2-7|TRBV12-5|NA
CASGFRQGTDEQYF
TGTGCTAGTGGTTTCCGACAGGGCACAGACGAGCAGTACTTC
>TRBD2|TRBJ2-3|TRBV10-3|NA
CAITLGRGGTQYF
TGTGCCATCACCCTGGGGCGGGGGGGTACGCAGTATTTT
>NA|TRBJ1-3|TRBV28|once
CASSFDTLSGSGNTIYF
TGTGCCAGCAGTTTTGACACTCTCTCAGGATCTGGAAACACCATATATTTT
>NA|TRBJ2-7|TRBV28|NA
CASSPEEGYEQYF
TGTGCCAGCAGCCCGGAGGAAGGCTACGAGCAGTACTTC
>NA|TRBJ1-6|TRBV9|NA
CASRAGSSDSPLHF
TGTGCCAGCAGAGCAGGGTCCTCTGATTCACCCCTCCACTTT
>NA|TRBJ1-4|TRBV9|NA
CASSVEGRGEKLFF
TGTGCCAGCAGCGTAGAAGGGAGGGGTGAAAAACTGTTTTTT